This T cell receptor beta chain was sequenced for a study of cytomegalovirus exposure and HLA in healthy donors. Points from the study as a whole: Accounts indicate the classifier identified cytomegalovirus status with strong specificity and sensitivity.

Some clones are missing from TCRdb's copy, which holds only in-frame ones; the method was immunoSEQ multiplex PCR. The sample lists about 49,000 clones; roughly 93% were seen once. V shed 0 bases, J shed 6 bases, and the junction held 8 bases outside the gene matches. The CDR3 has 15 amino acids. Germline lookup yields CDR1 MGHRA and CDR2 YSYEKL. On this clone: Its specificity is not known.

The rearrangement uses TRBV4-1 and TRBJ2-7; 7 bases map to TRBD2. The TCR originated in a man aged 18 to 30 in good health and CMV-seronegative. The material sequenced was PBMCs. For the CDR3, the DNA is TGCGCCAGCAGCCAAGACCGACTAGCCTTACTCGAGCAGTACTTC. This translates into CASSQDRLALLEQYF.